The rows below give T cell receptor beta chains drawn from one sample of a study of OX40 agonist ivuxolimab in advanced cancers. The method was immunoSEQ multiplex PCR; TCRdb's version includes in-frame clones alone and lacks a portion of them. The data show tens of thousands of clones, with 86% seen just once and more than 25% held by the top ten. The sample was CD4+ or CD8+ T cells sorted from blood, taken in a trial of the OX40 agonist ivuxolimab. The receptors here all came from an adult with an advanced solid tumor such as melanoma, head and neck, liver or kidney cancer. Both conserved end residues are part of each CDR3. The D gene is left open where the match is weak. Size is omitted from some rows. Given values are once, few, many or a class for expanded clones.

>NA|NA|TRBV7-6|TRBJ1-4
TGTGCCAGCAGCTTAGCCGATGAAAAACTGTTTTTT
CASSLADEKLFF
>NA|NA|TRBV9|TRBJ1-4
TGTGCCAGCAGCGCGCAGGGTTCAGCTAATGAAAAACTGTTTTTT
CASSAQGSANEKLFF
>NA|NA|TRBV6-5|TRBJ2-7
TGTGCCAGCAGTTACTCGAGGGGCAGCGGCGAGCAGTACTTC
CASSYSRGSGEQYF
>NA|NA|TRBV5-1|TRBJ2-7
TGCGCCAGCAGCTTGAGAGGGGGCGAGCAGTACTTC
CASSLRGGEQYF
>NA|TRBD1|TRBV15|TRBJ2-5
TGTGCCACTCGCGGGACAGGGCAAGAGACCCAGTACTTC
CATRGTGQETQYF
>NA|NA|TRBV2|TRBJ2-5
TGTGCCAGCCGGGGGGACAGGTCCTCGGAGACCCAGTACTTC
CASRGDRSSETQYF
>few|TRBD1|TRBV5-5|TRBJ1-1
TGTGCCAGCAGCTGGTACGATCAGGGGGCAAGCACTGAAGCTTTCTTT
CASSWYDQGASTEAFF
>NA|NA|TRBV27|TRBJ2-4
TGTGCCAGCAGTTTAGTGGGGTACGCCAAAAACATTCAGTACTTC
CASSLVGYAKNIQYF
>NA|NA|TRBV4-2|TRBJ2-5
TGTGCCAGCAGCCAAGAAGAACGGGGAGAGACCCAGTACTTC
CASSQEERGETQYF
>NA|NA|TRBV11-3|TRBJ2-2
TGTGCCAGCAGCTTCGAAACAGGGTCCGGGGAGCTGTTTTTT
CASSFETGSGELFF
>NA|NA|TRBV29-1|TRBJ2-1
TGCAGCGTTTTGGGGTCTACCTCCTACAATGAGCAGTTCTTC
CSVLGSTSYNEQFF
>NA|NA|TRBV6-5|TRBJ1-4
TGTGCCAGCAGTTACGACGAAAAACTGTTTTTT
CASSYDEKLFF
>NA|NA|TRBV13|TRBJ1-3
TGTGCCAGCAGTGGCGACACGGGTGGAAACACCATATATTTT
CASSGDTGGNTIYF
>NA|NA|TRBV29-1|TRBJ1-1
TGCAGCGTTGAGGAAAACACTGAAGCTTTCTTT
CSVEENTEAFF
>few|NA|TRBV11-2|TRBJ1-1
TGTGCCAGCAGCCTCGGGACAACAGCTAACACTGAAGCTTTCTTT
CASSLGTTANTEAFF
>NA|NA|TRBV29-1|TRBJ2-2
TGCAGCGTTGAAAACAGCCAGGGGTCCGGGGAGCTGTTTTTT
CSVENSQGSGELFF
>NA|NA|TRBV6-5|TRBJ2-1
TGTGCCAGCAGCTATAGCGGTGACTCCTACAATGAGCAGTTCTTC
CASSYSGDSYNEQFF
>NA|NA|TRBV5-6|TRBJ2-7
TGTGCCAGCAGCTTGGTTCGTGTAGAGGGCGAGCAGTACTTC
CASSLVRVEGEQYF
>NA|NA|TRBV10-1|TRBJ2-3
TGCGCCAGCAGTGAGTCGAAACGGGCGGGGGCCGGCACAGATACGCAGTATTTT
CASSESKRAGAGTDTQYF
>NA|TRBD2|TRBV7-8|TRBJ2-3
TGTGCCAGCAGCCCACTAGCGGGGGGGTCAGATACGCAGTATTTT
CASSPLAGGSDTQYF
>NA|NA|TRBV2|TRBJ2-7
TGTGCCAGCACCCCAGCAAGCACCGGCTACGAGCAGTACTTC
CASTPASTGYEQYF
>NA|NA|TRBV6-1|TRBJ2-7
TGTGCCAGCAGTGATTGGCTGGTCCACGAGCAGTACTTC
CASSDWLVHEQYF
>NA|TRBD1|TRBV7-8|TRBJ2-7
TGTGCCAGCAGCCCTACGACAGGGGTTTCCTACGAGCAGTACTTC
CASSPTTGVSYEQYF
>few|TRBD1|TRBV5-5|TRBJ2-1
TGTGCCAGCAGCAAAGGGACAGGTGGTAACAATGAGCAGTTCTTC
CASSKGTGGNNEQFF
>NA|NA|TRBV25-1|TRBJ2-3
TGTGCCAGCAGTGAGGCCATAAGAGAACCAGATACACAGTATTTT
CASSEAIREPDTQYF
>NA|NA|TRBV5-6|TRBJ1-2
TGTGCCAGCAGCCCAAATGACTATGGCTACACCTTC
CASSPNDYGYTF